This T cell receptor (beta chain) was obtained from a study of shared clonotypes between healthy human individuals. Study-level results: On the whole, naive subsets had larger estimated richness than memory subsets had.

Data came from immunoSEQ multiplex PCR; TCRdb stores just in-frame clones and leaves some out. The table shows 850,000 to 1,200,000 clones, with approximately 70% occurring only once. For this clone: No antigen is known for it.

Germline lookup yields CDR1 MNHNY and CDR2 SVGAGI (reference sequence). This CDR3 has 12 amino acids. The V end was cut by 5 bases, the J end by 7 bases, with 9 bases between. The chain is built from TRBV6-6 and TRBJ1-5; D unresolved. The sequenced sample consisted of memory CD4+ T cells sorted from blood. Subset: CD45RA-negative fraction. The TCR comes from a young man in good health. The DNA for the CDR3 is TGTGCCAGCAGTCAAAAAGGGCAGCCCCAGCATTTT. Protein product: CASSQKGQPQHF.